This entry features one T cell receptor (beta chain) sequence. These data are taken from a study of blood T cell repertoires in COVID-19. TCRdb keeps only in-frame clones here, not all; method: immunoSEQ multiplex PCR. The table shows around 300,000 clones, with around 90% occurring only once. Germline CDR1 is MNHNY and CDR2 is SVGAGI (reference sequence). V shed 2 bases and J 0 bases; nucleotides not matched to a gene: 3. CDR3 length: 15 residues. This rearrangement joins TRBV6-6 to TRBJ2-5; 7 nucleotides line up with TRBD1. The origin of this receptor is a man aged 50 or older with active or convalescent COVID-19. Sequencing input: peripheral blood. The CDR3 DNA is TGTGCCAGCAGTTACCTCGACAGGGACCAAGAGACCCAGTACTTC. This gives the protein CASSYLDRDQETQYF.